Sequencing of this T cell receptor beta chain was carried out in a study of blood T cell repertoires in COVID-19. All recovered Cohort 3 donors got two negative PCRs, got clearance, or saw symptom resolution. The method was immunoSEQ multiplex PCR; TCRdb's version includes in-frame clones alone and lacks a portion of them. This sample yields approximately 210,000 clones, of which 82% are seen a single time; approximately 15% belongs to the top ten. Germline-derived CDR1 and CDR2 are SGHTA and FQGNSA. The CDR3 is 16 residues long. V was cut by 3 bases and J by 8 bases, with 21 bases left in between. This receptor was obtained from a man aged 35-49 years who had recovered from COVID-19. The sample comprised PBMCs or T cells enriched from blood (not recorded which). The chain has TRBV7-2 and TRBJ2-3; the D gene is possibly TRBD1 (6 bases). The CDR3 bases are TGTGCCAGCAGCTTGGTAGGGGGACCTGCCCCTGGTACGCAGTATTTT. Amino acid sequence: CASSLVGGPAPGTQYF.